The clone carrying this T cell receptor (beta chain) was seen a few times. What it recognizes is unknown. This sample was taken from a study of early T cells in non-severe SARS-CoV-2 infection. Study at large: Chains were unpaired, as sequencing was done on bulk RNA from unsorted whole blood.

The germline V gene has CDR1 MDHEN and CDR2 SYDVKM. V dropped 4 bases and J dropped 5; count of bases not matched to a gene: 7. The CDR3 spans 14 residues. Individual cDNA molecules carried attached unique molecular identifiers. TCRdb called the 5' RACE reads again in MiXCR, with one record for every CDR3 protein. The sample carries 70,000 to 95,000 distinct CDR3 sequences, 14% recorded once. Study-wide results and caveats: Reliance on VDJdb matching favored anti-spike CD8 responses; private and CD4 specificities were missed.

The sequence derives from an adult who was a healthcare worker with PCR-confirmed SARS-CoV-2 infection or an uninfected control (not recorded which). The chain recombines TRBV28 with TRBJ2-7, with 8 bases identical to TRBD1. Sequenced input: whole blood. The CDR3 nucleotides are TGTGCCAGCAGTTCGACAGGGGAGATCCACGAGCAGTACTTC. Protein product: CASSSTGEIHEQYF.